The text below deals with one TCR beta chain. Its antigen remains unidentified. This record belongs to a study of T cell responses to AZD1222 COVID-19 vaccine. Study-wide context: Whether given at about 4 or about 12 weeks, second doses were pooled. General observations from the study: Repertoires were obtained only post-peak T cell response. Across the whole spike, CD4 TCRs peaked at regions 160-218 and 743-854.

Looked up from germline, CDR1 is SGHNT and CDR2 is YYREEE (reference sequence). Unmatched junction bases numbered 9, after V lost 4 bases and J lost 8 bases. CDR3 length: 15 residues. Clones were sequenced by immunoSEQ multiplex PCR, and TCRdb holds only the in-frame ones, with some missing. This table has fewer than 200,000 clones, around nine tenths appearing once. Here the sequenced sample was peripheral blood, taken on day 0 of AZD1222 vaccination. This rearrangement joins TRBV5-4 to TRBJ2-1, with TRBD2 matching 10 bases. This receptor was taken from an adult in good health. CDR3 residues: CASSPRGAGGDEQFF. CDR3 nucleotides: TGTGCCAGCAGCCCCCGGGGAGCGGGAGGGGATGAGCAGTTCTTC. Variable domain in full (rest from reference TRBV5-4 and TRBJ2-1): ETGVTQSPTHLIKTRGQQVTLRCSSQSGHNTVSWYQQALGQGPQFIFQYYREEENGRGNFPPRFSGLQFPNYSSELNVNALELDDSALYLCASSPRGAGGDEQFFGPGTRLTVL.